A single sample gave rise to the 8 T cell receptor beta chains below, sequenced in a study of Graves' ophthalmopathy and Graves' hyperthyroidism. TCR beta CDR3 amplification used RNA transcripts. Scientists carried out first-round RT-PCR using HTBI primers and then a second-round multiplex PCR. TCRdb reprocessed the multiplex PCR reads via MiXCR and lists one record per CDR3 protein. The table lists 600,000 to 650,000 distinct CDR3 sequences, about 20% of them singletons. Sequencing was carried out using peripheral blood. The receptors originated from a woman aged 18-35 years with stable Graves' hyperthyroidism. Some clones in this sample may be carry-over from other donors' samples.

This clonotype was recorded at least ten times. This chain connects TRBV20-1 to TRBJ2-7; D is ambiguous. Germline-derived CDR1 and CDR2 are DFQATT and SNEGSKA (reference sequence). CDR3 length: 12 residues. Between the trimmed V and J ends, which lost 1 base and 3 bases, there was a span of 7 bases. The CDR3 nucleotides read TGCAGTGCTAGAGGACAAGTCTACGAGCAGTACTTC. This sequence encodes CSARGQVYEQYF.

This clonotype was counted ten times or more. J is TRBJ2-2 and V is TRBV12-3 or TRBV12-4; D tentatively fits TRBD1 or TRBD2 (5 bases each). The ends were cut back, 5 bases at V and 4 bases at J, with 8 bases in the middle. This CDR3 spans 13 amino acids. CDR3 sequence reads: CASSRDGTGELFF. The CDR3 DNA is TGTGCCAGCAGTAGGGACGGCACCGGGGAGCTGTTTTTT.

This chain joins TRBV20-1 and TRBJ2-5, with D hard to call. The CDR3 is 15 residues long. CDR1 is DFQATT, CDR2 SNEGSKA, per germline (reference sequence). V was clipped by 6 bases and J by 5 bases, with 22 bases between them. CDR3: CSASVRHGSRETQYF. The CDR3 bases are TGCAGTGCCAGCGTCCGCCATGGGTCCCGGGAGACCCAGTACTTC.

The V and J genes are TRBV10-2 and TRBJ2-6, with D perhaps TRBD2 (5 bases). V was shortened by 5 bases and J by 3 bases, with 14 bases between the two germline ends. The CDR3 totals 16 residues. The germline V gene encodes CDR1 WSHSY and CDR2 SAAADI. The CDR3 DNA sequence: TGCGCCAGCAGTCCCGGACTCTCTAGTGGGGCCAACGTCCTGACTTTC. As protein: CASSPGLSSGANVLTF.

This clonotype was found a few times. The rearrangement links TRBV3-1 to TRBJ1-5; the D is unclear. Germline CDR1 LGHDT, CDR2 YNNKEL (reference sequence). Trimming removed 0 bases from V and 5 bases from J, with 5 bases in between. The CDR3 loop spans 13 amino acids. The DNA for the CDR3 is TGTGCCAGCAGCCAAGATCGGCATCAGCCCCAGCATTTT. It codes for CASSQDRHQPQHF. Looking up the rest from reference TRBV3-1 and TRBJ1-5 gives the full variable domain: DTAVSQTPKYLVTQMGNDKSIKCEQNLGHDTMYWYKQDSKKFLKIMFSYNNKELIINETVPNRFSPKSPDKAHLNLHINSLELGDSAVYFCASSQDRHQPQHFGDGTRLSIL.

This clonotype was observed many times. The chain combines TRBV4-1 with TRBJ1-2; 7 bases fit TRBD1. V lost 4 bases to trimming and J lost 1 base; unmatched junction nucleotides: 6. Germline V CDR1 and CDR2: MGHRA, YSYEKL. The CDR3 loop spans 15 amino acids. CDR3 protein: CASSLGQEINYGYTF. CDR3 nucleotide sequence: TGCGCCAGCAGCCTAGGACAGGAAATTAACTATGGCTACACCTTC.

This chain uses TRBV6-5 with TRBJ1-2; D is unclear. Trimming removed 2 bases from V and 4 bases from J, with 17 bases in between. This CDR3 has 16 residues. CDR1 and CDR2 from the germline V gene are MNHEY and SVGAGI. CDR3 amino acids: CASSYHPPHARYGYTF. The CDR3 DNA follows: TGTGCCAGCAGTTACCACCCCCCACACGCGCGCTATGGCTACACCTTC.

The rearrangement joins TRBV10-3 to TRBJ2-5; maybe TRBD1 (6 bases). Trimming cost V 0 bases and J 3 bases, with 11 bases left between them. This CDR3 spans 15 amino acids. From germline, CDR1 is ENHRY and CDR2 SYGVKD. In DNA form, the CDR3 reads TGTGCCATCAGTGAGTCCGGACAGTTTGAAGAGACCCAGTACTTC. This gives the protein CAISESGQFEETQYF.